This T cell receptor beta chain was recorded in a study of T cells in Graves' hyperthyroidism and ophthalmopathy. This clonotype was observed a handful of times. No antigen is known for it. Researchers amplified the TCR beta CDR3 regions from RNA transcripts. The HTBI set primed first-round TCR CDR3 RT-PCR. TCRdb independently ran MiXCR on the multiplex PCR reads; one entry per CDR3 protein. The sample carries 500,000 to 650,000 distinct CDR3 sequences, about 15% recorded once. The CDR3 length is 16 residues. Germline V CDR1 and CDR2: MNHEY, SVGEGT. With 7 bases removed from V and 0 bases from J, the gap between germline ends came to 16 bases. General observations from the study: Most clonotypes that expanded in the thyroid above 0.001 also showed up in blood.

The study based diagnoses on clinical symptoms, serum thyroxine and TRAb, thyroid ultrasound and orbital computed tomography. The TCR comes from a woman between 45 and 65 years old with Graves' ophthalmopathy. This chain uses TRBV6-2 or TRBV6-3 with TRBJ2-1, with D hard to call. Sequencing was performed on blood. CDR3 loop: CASNHLGALSYNEQFF. For the CDR3, the DNA is TGTGCCAGCAATCATCTGGGCGCCCTCTCCTACAATGAGCAGTTCTTC.